The 22 T cell receptor beta chains given below trace back to one sample, sequenced in a study of cytomegalovirus exposure and HLA in healthy donors. Primers for the PCR totalled 60 Vbeta and 13 Jbeta. Clones were read by immunoSEQ multiplex PCR, and TCRdb kept only the in-frame ones, dropping some. This sample's clone table lists tens of thousands of clones. Specimen: PBMCs. These receptors were collected from a man between 18 and 29 years old in good health and CMV-seropositive.

The V and J genes are TRBV4-1 and TRBJ1-2; TRBD1 is a possible D gene (6 bases). The germline CDR1 and CDR2 sequences are MGHRA and YSYEKL. The CDR3 covers 14 residues. Deletions cut 9 bases from V and 0 bases from J, with 14 bases between. The CDR3 DNA sequence: TGCGCCAGTGAAAGACAGGCGACTAACTATGGCTACACCTTC. Translation: CASERQATNYGYTF.

The chain uses TRBV7-9 and TRBJ1-1; D gene unclear. Germline CDR1 SEHNR, CDR2 FQNEAQ (reference sequence). The V end lost 5 bases, the J end lost 4 bases, and 5 bases lay between the germline ends. CDR3 length equals 11 residues. The CDR3 loop is CASSPGTEAFF. In DNA form, the CDR3 reads TGTGCCAGCAGCCCCGGCACTGAAGCTTTCTTT.

This clone is classed as medium-sized by frequency. The chain uses TRBV19 and TRBJ1-3; D gene unclear. Germline assignment: CDR1 LNHDA and CDR2 SQIVND (reference sequence). The CDR3 is 14 residues long. V lost 3 bases, J lost 0 bases, and 6 bases lay in between. The CDR3 bases are TGTGCCAGTAGTATGCGAGACTCTGGAAACACCATATATTTT. It is translated as CASSMRDSGNTIYF.

In DNA form, the CDR3 reads TGTGCCAGCAGTTTAGTACAGCCTAACTATGGCTACACCTTC. This gives the protein CASSLVQPNYGYTF. The chain links TRBV28 to TRBJ1-2; no clear D gene. CDR3 length equals 14 residues. In germline, CDR1 is MDHEN, CDR2 SYDVKM. Between the trimmed V and J ends, which lost 2 bases and 0 bases, there was a span of 7 bases.

This chain connects TRBV6-1 to TRBJ1-5, with a tentative D call TRBD1 (6 bases). CDR1 and CDR2 (germline): MNHNS, SASEGT. The V end lost 4 bases, the J end lost 7 bases, and 14 bases lay between the germline ends. The CDR3 runs 14 residues. The CDR3 is CASSASGTQQPQHF. The CDR3, as DNA: TGTGCCAGCAGTGCCTCCGGGACACAGCAGCCCCAGCATTTT.

J is TRBJ2-7 and V is TRBV5-4; 13 bases agree with TRBD2. Germline CDR1 reads SGHNT; CDR2 reads YYREEE (reference sequence). Losses at the gene ends were 0 bases for V and 3 bases for J; bases not matched to a gene: 6. CDR3 size: 17 residues. The CDR3 DNA follows: TGTGCCAGCAGCTTGGCGGGACTAGCGGGGCTCGTCTACGAGCAGTACTTC. This encodes CASSLAGLAGLVYEQYF. Variable domain in full (rest from reference TRBV5-4 and TRBJ2-7): ETGVTQSPTHLIKTRGQQVTLRCSSQSGHNTVSWYQQALGQGPQFIFQYYREEENGRGNFPPRFSGLQFPNYSSELNVNALELDDSALYLCASSLAGLAGLVYEQYFGPGTRLTVT.

The gene calls are TRBV19 and TRBJ1-6; 7 bases fit TRBD1. V lost 5 bases to trimming and J lost 3 bases; unmatched junction nucleotides: 4. Germline CDR1 LNHDA, CDR2 SQIVND (reference sequence). The CDR3 length is 15 residues. The CDR3, as DNA: TGTGCCAGTAGTTCAGGGGGGAGCTATAATTCACCCCTCCACTTT. This translates into CASSSGGSYNSPLHF.

This chain uses TRBV4-1 with TRBJ1-1, with 7 bases that match TRBD1. Per the germline V gene, CDR1 is MGHRA and CDR2 is YSYEKL. The CDR3 is 15 amino acids. The ends lost 4 bases at V and 4 bases at J; junction bases unmatched: 9. CDR3 sequence reads: CASSRGYRGGTEAFF. The DNA for the CDR3 is TGCGCCAGCAGCCGAGGATACAGGGGTGGCACTGAAGCTTTCTTT.

This rearrangement joins TRBV11-2 to TRBJ2-7; D is ambiguous. CDR3 length: 12 residues. Germline lookup yields CDR1 SGHAT and CDR2 FQNNGV. Trimming cost V 4 bases and J 6 bases, with 10 bases left between them. CDR3 nucleotide sequence: TGTGCCAGCAGCTCTTTACAGACCGAGCAGTACTTC. It codes for CASSSLQTEQYF.

V usage is TRBV9 and J usage is TRBJ2-5; the match to TRBD2 covers 13 bases. The ends lost 4 bases at V and 4 bases at J; junction bases unmatched: 7. Germline V lookup: CDR1 SGDLS, CDR2 YYNGEE. This CDR3 region has 16 residues. The chain's CDR3 is CASSPGLAGVGETQYF. The CDR3 bases are TGTGCCAGCAGCCCCGGACTAGCGGGGGTAGGAGAGACCCAGTACTTC.

The genes are TRBV19 and TRBJ2-1; D is perhaps TRBD2 (6 bases). Germline CDR1 LNHDA, CDR2 SQIVND (reference sequence). The CDR3 runs 12 residues. Trimming left V 4 bases short and J 10 bases short, with 11 bases between. DNA of the CDR3: TGTGCCAGTAGTAGTTGGCGGGAAGAGCAGTTCTTC. It encodes CASSSWREEQFF.

The chain joins TRBV27 to TRBJ2-1; D might be TRBD1 (5 bases). Looked up from germline, CDR1 is MNHEY and CDR2 is SMNVEV (reference sequence). The CDR3 has 17 residues. Trimming removed 0 bases from V and 2 bases from J, with 14 bases in between. The CDR3 region has the DNA TGTGCCAGCAGTTTATCCCTGGCAGGGTTTGCCTACAATGAGCAGTTCTTC. It specifies CASSLSLAGFAYNEQFF.

The chain has TRBV5-1 and TRBJ2-1, with 11 bases fitting TRBD1. Germline V lookup: CDR1 SGHRS, CDR2 YFSETQ. Trimming cost V 3 bases and J 7 bases; bases outside gene matches: 6. The CDR3 spans 15 residues. CDR3 coding DNA: TGCGCCAGCAGCTCGGGACAGGGGGATTTTAATGAGCAGTTCTTC. This encodes CASSSGQGDFNEQFF.

This rearrangement joins TRBV6-4 to TRBJ2-1, with 9 bases identical to TRBD1. Trimming at V came to 6 bases and at J to 2 bases, leaving 14 bases not matched to a gene. The CDR3 consists of 18 residues. Germline CDR1 MRHNA, CDR2 SNTAGT. The chain's CDR3 is CASSDTRTGVGTYNEQFF. CDR3 DNA sequence: TGTGCCAGCAGCGACACTCGGACAGGGGTAGGGACCTACAATGAGCAGTTCTTC.

This sequence joins TRBV12-5 and TRBJ1-1; 7 bases are a match to TRBD1. Looked up from germline, CDR1 is LGHNT and CDR2 is FRNRAP. This CDR3 contains 12 residues. J lost 5 bases, V lost 3 bases, and 0 bases had no gene match. The CDR3 coding sequence is TGTGCTAGTGGTTTACAGGGGACTGAAGCTTTCTTT. Translating gives CASGLQGTEAFF.

The V call is TRBV9, the J call TRBJ2-1; maybe TRBD1 (6 bases). V lost 4 bases, J lost 4 bases, and 21 bases lay in between. In germline, CDR1 is SGDLS, CDR2 YYNGEE. This CDR3 spans 17 amino acids. The CDR3 loop is CASSSSLGGDFYNEQFF. The CDR3 DNA follows: TGTGCCAGCAGCAGTTCGCTTGGGGGCGATTTTTACAATGAGCAGTTCTTC.

This chain connects TRBV29-1 to TRBJ2-7; 8 bases align to TRBD1. This CDR3 region has 11 residues. Germline-derived CDR1 and CDR2 are SQVTM and ANQGSEA. CDR3 loop: CTAGTGNEQYF. In nucleotides, the CDR3 is TGCACGGCGGGGACAGGAAACGAGCAGTACTTC.

As for this clone: The same CDR3 also results from other DNA sequences found in this sample. This chain uses TRBV28 with TRBJ2-2; tentative D call: TRBD2 (6 bases). Germline V lookup: CDR1 MDHEN, CDR2 SYDVKM. V was clipped by 5 bases and J by 5 bases, with 9 bases between them. This CDR3 comprises 13 residues. The CDR3 loop is CASSPRGTGELFF. CDR3 in DNA: TGTGCCAGCAGTCCCCGGGGGACCGGGGAGCTGTTTTTT.

The CDR3 sequence is CASSQGRPPLTQHF. CDR3 DNA sequence: TGTGCCAGCAGCCAAGGGCGTCCTCCACTAACCCAGCATTTT. This rearrangement joins TRBV4-2 to TRBJ1-5; D gene ambiguous. The CDR3 is 14 amino acids. The germline V gene has CDR1 LGHNA and CDR2 YNFKEQ. V lost 1 base and J 11 bases, leaving 15 bases between the germline ends.

The genes are TRBV19 and TRBJ2-1, with 10 bases that match TRBD2. The CDR3 runs to 15 residues. CDR1 is LNHDA and CDR2 is SQIVND in the germline V gene (reference sequence). V trimming: 7 bases; J trimming: 3 bases; junction bases outside the gene matches: 6. CDR3 bases: TGTGCCAGTAAAAAAGCGGGAGGGTTCTACAATGAGCAGTTCTTC. Amino acid sequence: CASKKAGGFYNEQFF.

This chain links TRBV5-8 with TRBJ2-7, with a tentative D call TRBD2 (6 bases). Trimming cost V 5 bases and J 4 bases, with 22 bases left between them. Germline CDR1 reads SGHTS; CDR2 reads YDEGEE. The CDR3 extends over 16 amino acids. Here the CDR3 reads CASSLAGSGHLYEQYF. The CDR3 nucleotides read TGTGCCAGCAGTCTGGCCGGGAGCGGCCACCTTTACGAGCAGTACTTC. The whole variable domain, remainder taken from reference TRBV5-8 and TRBJ2-7, is EAGVTQSPTHLIKTRGQQATLRCSPISGHTSVYWYQQALGLGLQFLLWYDEGEERNRGNFPPRFSGRQFPNYSSELNVNALELEDSALYLCASSLAGSGHLYEQYFGPGTRLTVT.

Remarks on this clone: Other DNA sequences in this sample translate to the same CDR3. The chain employs TRBV13 and TRBJ1-1; 7 bases are shared with TRBD1. Trimming took 8 bases from V and 6 from J; bases not matched to a gene: 15. The CDR3 sequence is 15 residues long. The V gene's germline CDR1 is PRHDT and CDR2 FYEKMQ (reference sequence). The DNA for the CDR3 is TGTGCCAGCGGCGTAGGACCAACAGGGGTCGCTGAAGCTTTCTTT. Translating it yields CASGVGPTGVAEAFF.